The text below deals with one T cell receptor (beta chain). This clone's antigen is unknown. There are no base qualities to consult, and no much larger clone falls within one base. The cohort was made up of about 610 healthy bone marrow donors. At the time of sampling, all cohort members were nominally healthy, though unrecorded immune exposures were likely present. The donor was CMV seronegative and belonged to the group of around 400 seronegative cohort members. Every donor gave a peripheral blood sample, and the peripheral blood mononuclear cells from that sample were used for TCR beta sequencing. The Qiagen DNeasy Blood Extraction Kit was used to extract genomic DNA from the blood cell samples. The data derive from a study of cytomegalovirus exposure and HLA in healthy donors listed by TCRdb under 2017. Background for the entire study: According to an earlier analysis of around 600 of the donors, roughly 180 million T cells yielded approximately 120 million unique TCR beta sequences and 276 Gb of sequence data. About 310 gigabases of sequencing data and around 87 million unique TCR sequences were included in an early release covering 500 to 750 HLA-typed donors. Of the roughly 390 genotyped donors, around 81% fell in the genetic ancestry cluster associated with self-reported Caucasian donors. The aim of the study was to test whether cataloging public T cell receptors could identify signatures of past pathogen exposure. The study used immunosequencing to profile the T cell repertoires of under 700 subjects and linked those repertoires to cytomegalovirus serostatus. A separate validation cohort of roughly 130 different subjects was used in addition to the roughly 700-subject first cohort. To predict cytomegalovirus infection status, the study combined high-throughput TCR immunosequencing, statistical association of individual TCRs with disease status, and machine learning. To study patterns of TCR occurrence, a later analysis re-analyzed previously published TCR beta repertoires from several hundred donors and added high-resolution HLA genotyping. In the later analysis, no new phenotypic data were used to find candidate immune exposures; instead, reliance was placed on TCR beta sequences and their occurrence across donors. In an earlier analysis of 587 of the donors, high-throughput TCR beta sequencing was used to judge whether each TCR beta V gene segment behaved as functional or pseudogenic. Donor age, sex, ethnicity and CMV serostatus were collected together with the repertoire data. A later genetic analysis took genome-wide SNP genotypes for about 55% of the roughly 700 donors and used that subset as a discovery cohort. Every repertoire in the discovery cohort had been generated on one and the same sequencing platform. Class I and class II HLA loci were covered by the typing at four-digit resolution. The number of donors typed differed by locus, with about 629-640 for A, B, C, DRB1 and DQB1, around 500 for DQA1, approximately 580 for DPA1, and some 440 for DPB1. Four to six DR-DQ haplotypes were handled as single units for association and clustering because linkage in the cohort was strong. On average, roughly 250,000 unique TCR beta nucleotide sequences were sequenced per donor among 350 to 400 genotyped donors of the cohort, with 15% to 20% of those sequences being non-productive.

Library generation was performed with the immunoSEQ multiplex PCR assay. For the multiplex PCR, a mixture combining 60 forward primers for TCR Vbeta segments and 13 reverse primers for TCR Jbeta segments was used. The CDR3 region of rearranged TCR beta genes was amplified from genomic DNA with a multiplex PCR assay. The Illumina HiSeq System was used to sequence the amplified TCR beta libraries as 87-base-pair reads. Per the source publication's procedure: A later analysis counted some 74 million unique TCR beta chains across the 600 to 850 repertoires, and 9.5 million to 11 million of these chains were shared by at least two donors. Raw reads were error-corrected and collapsed into unique sequences with a nearest-neighbor algorithm that merged closely related sequences to remove PCR and sequencing errors. V, D and J gene segments were assigned by aligning CDR3 sequences to IMGT reference sequences. For a sequence to be retained, a match of at least six nucleotides to both a V gene segment and a J gene segment was required. A rearrangement was called productive if the CDR3 had no stop codons and remained in frame with V and J, and every other rearrangement was called non-productive. CDR3 was defined by IMGT convention, running from the second conserved V-encoded cysteine to the conserved J-encoded phenylalanine. Sequences without an unambiguous match to a single V gene segment were excluded from the earlier analysis of almost 600 of the donors. In an earlier analysis of approximately 590 of the donors, V segments were called functional above 56.7% productive rearrangements and were called segregating when the between-donor standard deviation exceeded 5%. A statistical classification framework was developed to diagnose cytomegalovirus status using the catalog of TCR beta chain sequences. In a later analysis, TCR nucleotide sequences were compared against IMGT/GENE-DB human TR gene sequences so that V and J genes could be assigned. Using the TCRdist pipeline, a later analysis assigned CDR3 sequences along with most-parsimonious VDJ recombination scenarios. A later analysis defined each TCR beta chain by its CDR3 amino acid sequence plus V-gene family, and excluded reads lacking a unique V-gene family. As a way to deal with suspected cross-contamination and a sequencing artifact, a later analysis dropped 592 nucleotide sequences that were highly shared and had low generation probability. For each public chain, a later analysis derived a clonal expansion index from normalized ranks of inferred template counts within each repertoire. In a later analysis, generation probabilities were computed using a VDJ recombination model fitted to out-of-frame rearrangements, and the results were checked against IGoR. Hypergeometric tests were used in a later analysis to score TCR-TCR, TCR-HLA and TCR-CMV co-occurrence, with a repertoire-size bias correction applied to the TCR pairs. To estimate false discovery rates, a later analysis permuted the HLA or CMV assignments 20 times. In a later analysis, co-occurring TCRs were grouped with DBSCAN, and TCRdist sequence similarity was added when clustering was performed within HLA-allele-positive subsets. Repertoires with fewer than 30,000 or more than 120,000 public chains were left out of co-occurrence clustering, as were four to six repertoires with anomalous nucleotide sharing. The table comes from immuneACCESS by way of TCRdb, which keeps in-frame sequences with V and J called. Part of the clones is missing from these tables; in studies checked, under half for an unresolved V gene and the rest for unknown reasons. V, J and clone size are taken as reported in that table, and D and trimming were inferred from the DNA itself. The sample has roughly 170,000 clones on record, approximately 78% of them singletons. The ten top clones hold roughly 0.75% of the sample.

The investigation overall reported the following: When HLA alleles, especially DR and DQ, strongly co-occurred, TCR associations were difficult to assign to individual alleles. Because HLA typing was unavailable for some donors at each locus, only the typed subset was used in association tests. In a later analysis, HLA-associated TCR beta chains showed more clonal expansion and lower generation probabilities than non-associated chains that were equally common. The classifier was reported to diagnose cytomegalovirus status with high specificity and sensitivity in both the original and validation cohorts. Because counts were too low, fewer than 20 rarely observed V segments, including chromosome 9 orphons, were excluded from the earlier analysis of 587 of the donors. While some public TCRs were present in many individuals, most TCR sequences turned up only very rarely across donors. In a later analysis, TCR association rates were found to vary across HLA loci, with the most associated TCRs seen for DRB1 alleles and the fewest for HLA-C alleles. The presence/absence analyses assumed that sequencing depth was roughly uniform across donors, and that assumption may not be true. In a later analysis, most CMV-associated TCR beta chains were found to appear HLA-restricted, with HLA associations seemingly driven largely by CMV exposure. In an earlier analysis of approximately 600 of the donors, most TCR beta V segments were observed in productive rearrangements about 87% or about 30% of the time, broadly matching IMGT annotations. A further reported finding was that TCR beta sequences accurately predicted the HLA-A and HLA-B alleles for most subjects in the first cohort. A few of the identified cytomegalovirus-associated TCR beta chains were confirmed in vitro to be specific for cytomegalovirus antigens. It was suggested by the authors that the approach could potentially be generalized to other disease states and immunological phenotypes. For the cohort, immune exposure information was limited to CMV serostatus. Because the 87-base-pair reads could not distinguish some IMGT-functional V segments, including TRBV6-2 and TRBV6-3, those segments were excluded. Linkage disequilibrium might explain the correlated functional status among segregating V segments, but an unknown experimental factor could not be excluded. V-gene and J-gene trimming of TCR beta chains was associated with a missense DCLRE1C variant in a later genetic analysis, and the association was replicated in an independent cohort. The cohort was sequenced for TCR beta chains only, and without alpha or paired-chain data the features that could be detected were limited. In a later analysis, some 18,000 TCR beta sequences were associated with specific HLA alleles at a false discovery rate of 0.05. The study listed approximately 150 TCR beta chains as associated with cytomegalovirus. The sequencing pipeline was judged likely to have produced a cluster of highly shared sequence variants as a technical artifact. According to a later analysis, parvovirus B19, influenza, CMV and Epstein-Barr virus appeared linked to several top co-occurrence clusters. Compared with the roughly 600-donor mean, donors in an Asian-associated ancestry cluster had fewer N-insertions in productive TCRs, according to a later genetic analysis.

CDR3 length: 15 amino acids, cysteine to phenylalanine. Of the read, only the CDR3 DNA is kept; its 45 bases are in frame from base 1. V is pared back by 7 bases and J by 5 bases, with 19 bases lying between the germline termini. From the germline V gene, CDR1 is MNHNS and CDR2 is SASEGT. The sequence was obtained from a woman between 18 and 30 years old in good health and CMV-seronegative. Recombination connected TRBV6-1 to TRBJ2-3; TRBD2 might be the D gene, on 6 matching bases. Material for sequencing was PBMCs. The CDR3 region: CASTEELGGVDTQYF. The DNA sequence is TGTGCCAGCACCGAGGAACTAGGAGGGGTAGATACGCAGTATTTT.